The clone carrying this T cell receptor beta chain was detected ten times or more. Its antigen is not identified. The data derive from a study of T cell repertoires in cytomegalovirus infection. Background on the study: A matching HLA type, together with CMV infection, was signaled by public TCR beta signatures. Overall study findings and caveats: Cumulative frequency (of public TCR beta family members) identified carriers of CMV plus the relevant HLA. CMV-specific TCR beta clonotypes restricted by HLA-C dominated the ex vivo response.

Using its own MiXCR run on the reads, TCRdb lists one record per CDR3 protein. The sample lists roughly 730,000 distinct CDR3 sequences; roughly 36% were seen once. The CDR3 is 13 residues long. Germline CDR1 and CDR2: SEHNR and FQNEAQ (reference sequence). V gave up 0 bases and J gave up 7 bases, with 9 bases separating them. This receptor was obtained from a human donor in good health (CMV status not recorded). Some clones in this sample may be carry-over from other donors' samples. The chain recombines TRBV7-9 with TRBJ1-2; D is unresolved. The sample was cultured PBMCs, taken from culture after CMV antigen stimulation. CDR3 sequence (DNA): TGTGCCAGCAGCTTAGCTGTTTCCGGTGGCTACACCTTC. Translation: CASSLAVSGGYTF.